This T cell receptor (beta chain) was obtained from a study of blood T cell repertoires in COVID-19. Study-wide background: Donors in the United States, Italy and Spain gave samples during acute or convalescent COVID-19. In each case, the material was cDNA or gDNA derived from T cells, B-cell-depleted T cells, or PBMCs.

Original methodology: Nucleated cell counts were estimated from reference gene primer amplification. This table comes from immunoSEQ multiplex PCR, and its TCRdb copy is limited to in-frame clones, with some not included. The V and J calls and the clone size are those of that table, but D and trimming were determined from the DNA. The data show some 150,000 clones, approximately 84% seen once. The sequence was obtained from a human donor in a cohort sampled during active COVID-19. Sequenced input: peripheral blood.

In DNA, the CDR3 is TGTGCCAGCAGGCCGACAGGGGGCGGTGAAAAACTGTTTTTT. It codes for CASRPTGGGEKLFF. V is TRBV6-5 and J is TRBJ1-4; TRBD1 matches 10 bases. The CDR3 sequence is 14 residues long. Germline loops: CDR1 MNHEY, CDR2 SVGAGI. The J segment lost 7 bases and the V segment lost 6 bases, leaving 5 bases of the junction unmatched.